The sequence of this TCR gamma chain was determined in a study of Vδ1+ human thymocytes. Study results and limitations: Unlike peripheral blood Vdelta1+ controls, thymic delta-chain sequences included about 20% Vdelta2 and few Vdelta3. TRD repertoires were essentially private, unlike widely shared TRG clonotypes. Thymic TRG and TRD repertoires appeared highly polyclonal.

Extracted RNA was reverse transcribed into cDNA. Pooled V-gene forward primers with one constant-region reverse primer generated the CDR3 amplicons by multiplex PCR. TCRdb reprocessed the multiplex PCR reads through CATT. Of tens of thousands of gamma-chain clones listed, more than 15% were seen once; the top ten hold 1.5% to 2%. Thymocytes were sorted as CD3+ TCRVdelta1+ TCRVdelta2- after alphabeta T cell depletion. Between roughly 96% and 99.6% of sorted thymocytes were Vdelta1+. Trimming cost V 5 bases and J 8 bases; bases outside gene matches: 9. Germline CDR1 EGSTGY, CDR2 YDSYTSSV. The CDR3 loop spans 12 amino acids. The sample holds a few counts of this clone. What it binds is unknown.

The rearrangement links TRGV4 to TRGJ1 or TRGJ2. Sequences were obtained from Vdelta1+ gamma-delta thymocytes from the thymus. As to subset: FACS-sorted CD3+ TCRalphabeta- TCRVdelta1+ TCRVdelta2- thymocytes. This clonotype originated in a boy in the first two years of life who had congenital heart surgery. The CDR3: CATWVGENKKLF. CDR3 nucleotides: TGTGCCACCTGGGTCGGAGAGAATAAGAAACTCTTT.